This T cell receptor (beta chain) was recorded in a study of blood T cell repertoires in COVID-19 (TCRdb year 2020). For the wider study: Collaborator samples came from the United States, Italy and Spain and covered acute and convalescent phases of COVID-19. The material from the prospective study consisted of cDNA or gDNA derived from T cells, B-cell-depleted T cells, or PBMCs. Deeply sampled blood TCRbeta repertoires from subjects exposed to, actively infected with, or recovered from COVID-19 were included in the dataset. The repertoires were made available in a free public database intended to serve as a resource for research on the immune response to SARS-CoV-2. Samples came from the ongoing ImmuneRACE study (first 160 participants) plus 1,254 subjects from 6 global collaborators. Nearly every sample came with metadata listing a de-identified subject ID, COVID-19 status, age in years and sex. Where available, HLA class I and class II types were obtained from metadata supplied by the sample provider rather than from assay-based typing.

The immunoSEQ Assay, a bias-controlled multiplex PCR, was used to amplify TCRbeta CDR3 regions from genomic DNA. On the study's bioinformatics: Nucleated cell counts per sample were estimated from amplification of reference gene primers within the assay. Sequence reads were collapsed and filtered to measure the absolute abundance of every unique TCRbeta CDR3 rearrangement. Productive Simpson clonality was computed per sample as the square root of Simpson's diversity index over productive rearrangements. TCRdb provides this immuneACCESS table in a form limited to in-frame rearrangements. Some clones are lacking; in checked studies, under half of them reflect an unresolved V gene, and why the rest are absent is not known. V and J calls and clone size are as listed in that table; D and trimming were resolved from the DNA. This sample gives over 150,000 clones in total; around nine tenths of them show up just once. Around 2.7% of the sample is taken by the ten largest.

On this clone: Its antigen target is currently unknown. Per-base quality was not reported, and no clone a single base away is much larger than it.

General findings and caveats noted by the study authors: How much clinical and demographic metadata was included differed by source and by participant, and the metadata was provided uncurated.

CDR1 WSHSY and CDR2 SAAADI are derived from the germline V gene. Between the V and J ends, shortened by 0 bases and 4 bases respectively, the junction contains 12 bases. Including cysteine and phenylalanine, the CDR3 has 15 amino acids. Of the read, only the CDR3 DNA is kept; its 45 bases are in frame from base 1. The collaborating institutions used their own protocols to collect whole blood in K2EDTA tubes. For TCRbeta analysis, collaborators shipped samples as frozen whole blood, isolated PBMCs, or DNA extracted from either of those sample types. This TCR was sampled from a man aged 35 to 55 with active or convalescent COVID-19. Sequencing used peripheral blood. The chain is assembled from TRBV10-2 and TRBJ1-2; the D gene identity is not certain. The CDR3 loop reads CASSESRQALYGYTF. The nucleotide sequence is TGCGCCAGCAGTGAGTCAAGACAAGCCCTCTATGGCTACACCTTC.